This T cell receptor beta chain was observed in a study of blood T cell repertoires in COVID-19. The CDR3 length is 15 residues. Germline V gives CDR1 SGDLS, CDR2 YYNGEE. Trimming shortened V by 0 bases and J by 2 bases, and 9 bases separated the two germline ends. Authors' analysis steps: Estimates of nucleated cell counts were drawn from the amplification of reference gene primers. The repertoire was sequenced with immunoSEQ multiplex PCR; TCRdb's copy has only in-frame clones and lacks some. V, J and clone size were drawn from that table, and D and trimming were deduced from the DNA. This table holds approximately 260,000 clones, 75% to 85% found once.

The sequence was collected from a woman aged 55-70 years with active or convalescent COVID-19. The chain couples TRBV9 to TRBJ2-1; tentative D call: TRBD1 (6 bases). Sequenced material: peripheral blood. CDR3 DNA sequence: TGTGCCAGCAGCGTAGCACAGGGAGCCTACAATGAGCAGTTCTTC. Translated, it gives CASSVAQGAYNEQFF.